What follows are 6 T cell receptor beta chains derived from one specimen sequenced in a study of T cell responses to AZD1222 COVID-19 vaccine. The repertoire was sequenced with immunoSEQ multiplex PCR; TCRdb's copy has only in-frame clones and lacks some. The sample includes 140,000 to 150,000 clones, about 86% of them seen just once. Specimen: peripheral blood, collected 28 days after the second AZD1222 dose. Every receptor here comes from an adult who received the AZD1222 COVID-19 vaccine.

The rearrangement joins TRBV15 to TRBJ1-5, with no clear D. V was trimmed by 11 bases and J by 1 base, leaving 12 bases between them. Looked up from germline, CDR1 is LNHNV and CDR2 is YYDKDF (reference sequence). This CDR3 has 13 residues. CDR3 nucleotide sequence: TGTGCCTCACGTGGGCAAAGCAATCAGCCCCAGCATTTT. Residues: CASRGQSNQPQHF.

In its sample, this clone was seen a few times. The CDR3 nucleotides are TGCGCCAGCAGCTCCACCGCTAGCGGGAGCGGCAATGAGCAGTTCTTC. It yields the protein CASSSTASGSGNEQFF. The chain employs TRBV5-1 and TRBJ2-1, with 10 nucleotides matching TRBD2. V shed 3 bases and J 6 bases; nucleotides not matched to a gene: 9. The CDR3 covers 16 residues. From germline, CDR1 is SGHRS and CDR2 YFSETQ.

The V gene is TRBV2, the J gene TRBJ1-1; unclear D gene. From germline, CDR1 is SNHLY and CDR2 FYNNEI. V lost 2 bases, J lost 12 bases, and 13 bases lay in between. The CDR3 consists of 12 residues. The CDR3 is CASSETASKSFF. The CDR3 bases are TGTGCCAGCAGTGAAACGGCCTCCAAGTCTTTCTTT.

The chain couples TRBV6-4 to TRBJ2-3; 9 positions match TRBD2. V shed 5 bases, J shed 1 base, and the junction held 7 bases outside the gene matches. The CDR3 is 16 amino acids. The germline V gene has CDR1 MRHNA and CDR2 SNTAGT. In nucleotides, the CDR3 is TGTGCCAGCAGTCCTTTTATAGCGGGAGGCACAGATACGCAGTATTTT. Encoded protein: CASSPFIAGGTDTQYF.

In DNA, the CDR3 is TGTGCCATCAGTGAGATGCAGGTCTCCACAGATACGCAGTATTTT. Its protein product is CAISEMQVSTDTQYF. V is TRBV10-3 and J is TRBJ2-3; the D is unclear. Deletions cut 2 bases from V and 2 bases from J, with 11 bases between. Germline V gene lookup returns CDR1 ENHRY and CDR2 SYGVKD. The CDR3 has 15 amino acids.

The rearrangement uses TRBV7-2 and TRBJ1-2; D uncertain. With 7 bases removed from V and 0 bases from J, the gap between germline ends came to 15 bases. Germline V gene data show CDR1 as SGHTA and CDR2 as FQGNSA. This CDR3 contains 15 residues. The CDR3: CASTPGGTANYGYTF. CDR3 DNA sequence: TGTGCCAGCACCCCAGGAGGCACAGCTAACTATGGCTACACCTTC.